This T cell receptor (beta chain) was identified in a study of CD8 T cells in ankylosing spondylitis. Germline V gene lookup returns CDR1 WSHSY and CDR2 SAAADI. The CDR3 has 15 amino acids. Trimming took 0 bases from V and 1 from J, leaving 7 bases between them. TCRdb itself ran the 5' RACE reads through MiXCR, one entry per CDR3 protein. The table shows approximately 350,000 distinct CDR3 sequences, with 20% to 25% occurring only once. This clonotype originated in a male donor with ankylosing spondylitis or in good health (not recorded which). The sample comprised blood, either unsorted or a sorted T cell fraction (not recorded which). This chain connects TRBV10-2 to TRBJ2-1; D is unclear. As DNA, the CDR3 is TGCGCCAGCAGTGAGTCTGGTATATCCTACAATGAGCAGTTCTTC. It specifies CASSESGISYNEQFF.